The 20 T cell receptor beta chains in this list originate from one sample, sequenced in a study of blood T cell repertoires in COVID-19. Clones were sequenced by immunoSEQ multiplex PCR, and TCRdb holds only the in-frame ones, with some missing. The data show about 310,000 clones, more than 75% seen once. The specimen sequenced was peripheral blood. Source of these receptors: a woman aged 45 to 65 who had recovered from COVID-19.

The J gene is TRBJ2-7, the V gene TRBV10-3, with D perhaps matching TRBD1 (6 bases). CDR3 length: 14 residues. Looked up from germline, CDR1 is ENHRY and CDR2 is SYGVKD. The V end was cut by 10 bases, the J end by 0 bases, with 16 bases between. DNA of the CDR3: TGTGCCACTGAAACAGGGTCAAACTCCTACGAGCAGTACTTC. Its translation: CATETGSNSYEQYF.

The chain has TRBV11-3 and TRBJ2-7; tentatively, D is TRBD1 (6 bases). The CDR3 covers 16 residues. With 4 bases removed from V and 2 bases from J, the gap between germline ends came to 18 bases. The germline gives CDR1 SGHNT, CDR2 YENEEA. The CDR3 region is CASSSKPGHRTYEQYF. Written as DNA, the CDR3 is TGTGCCAGCAGCTCAAAACCGGGACACCGAACCTACGAGCAGTACTTC. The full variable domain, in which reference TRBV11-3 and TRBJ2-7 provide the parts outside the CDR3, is EAGVVQSPRYKIIEKKQPVAFWCNPISGHNTLYWYLQNLGQGPELLIRYENEEAVDDSQLPKDRFSAERLKGVDSTLKIQPAELGDSAVYLCASSSKPGHRTYEQYFGPGTRLTVT.

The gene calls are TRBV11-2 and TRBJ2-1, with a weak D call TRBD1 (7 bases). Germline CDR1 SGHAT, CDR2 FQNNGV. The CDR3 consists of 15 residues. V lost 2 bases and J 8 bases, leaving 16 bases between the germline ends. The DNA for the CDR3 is TGTGCCAGCAGCTTATCAGGGGGGTTTCTGTATGAGCAGTTCTTC. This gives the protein CASSLSGGFLYEQFF.

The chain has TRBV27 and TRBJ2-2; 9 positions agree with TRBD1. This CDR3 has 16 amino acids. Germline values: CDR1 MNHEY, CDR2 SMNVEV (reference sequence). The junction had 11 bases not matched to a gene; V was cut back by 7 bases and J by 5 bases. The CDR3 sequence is CASISGTGGGTGELFF. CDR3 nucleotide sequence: TGTGCCAGCATTTCCGGTACAGGGGGCGGAACCGGGGAGCTGTTTTTT.

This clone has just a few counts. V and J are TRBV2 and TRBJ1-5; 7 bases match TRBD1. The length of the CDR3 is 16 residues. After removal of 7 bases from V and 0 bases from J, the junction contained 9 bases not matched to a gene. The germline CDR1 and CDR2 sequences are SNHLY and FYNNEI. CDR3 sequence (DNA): TGTGCCAGCAAAGACAGGGATTCGTTTAGCAATCAGCCCCAGCATTTT. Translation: CASKDRDSFSNQPQHF.

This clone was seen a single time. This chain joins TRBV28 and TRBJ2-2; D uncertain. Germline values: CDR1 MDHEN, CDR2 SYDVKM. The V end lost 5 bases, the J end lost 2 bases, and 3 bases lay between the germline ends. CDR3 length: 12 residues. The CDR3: CASSTNTGELFF. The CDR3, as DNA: TGTGCCAGCAGTACTAACACCGGGGAGCTGTTTTTT.

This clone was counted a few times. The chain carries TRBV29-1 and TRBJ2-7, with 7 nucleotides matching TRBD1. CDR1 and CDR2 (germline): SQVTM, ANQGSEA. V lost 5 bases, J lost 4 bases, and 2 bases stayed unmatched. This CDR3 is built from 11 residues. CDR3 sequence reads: CSVTQGYEQYF. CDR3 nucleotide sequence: TGCAGCGTTACACAGGGGTACGAGCAGTACTTC.

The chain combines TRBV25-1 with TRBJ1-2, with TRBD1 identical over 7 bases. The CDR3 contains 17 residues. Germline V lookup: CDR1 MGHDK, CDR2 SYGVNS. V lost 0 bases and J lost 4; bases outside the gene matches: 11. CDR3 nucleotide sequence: TGTGCCAGCAGTGAATATTTCGCCGACAGGGCATTCTATGGCTACACCTTC. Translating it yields CASSEYFADRAFYGYTF.

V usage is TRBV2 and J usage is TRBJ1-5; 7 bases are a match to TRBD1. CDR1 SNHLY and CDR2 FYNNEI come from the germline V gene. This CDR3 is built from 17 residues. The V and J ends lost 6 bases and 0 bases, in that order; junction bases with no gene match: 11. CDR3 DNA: TGTGCCAGCAGCGATTTAGGACAGGCCTATAGCAATCAGCCCCAGCATTTT. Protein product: CASSDLGQAYSNQPQHF.

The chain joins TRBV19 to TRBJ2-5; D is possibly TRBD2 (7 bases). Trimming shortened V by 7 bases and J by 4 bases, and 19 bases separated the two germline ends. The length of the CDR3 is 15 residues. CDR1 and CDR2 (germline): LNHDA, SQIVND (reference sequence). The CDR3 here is CASTGSAGASETQYF. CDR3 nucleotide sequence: TGTGCCAGTACCGGATCTGCGGGGGCGTCAGAGACCCAGTACTTC. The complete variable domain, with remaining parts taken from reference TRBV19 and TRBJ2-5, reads DGGITQSPKYLFRKEGQNVTLSCEQNLNHDAMYWYRQDPGQGLRLIYYSQIVNDFQKGDIAEGYSVSREKKESFPLTVTSAQKNPTAFYLCASTGSAGASETQYFGPGTRLLVL.

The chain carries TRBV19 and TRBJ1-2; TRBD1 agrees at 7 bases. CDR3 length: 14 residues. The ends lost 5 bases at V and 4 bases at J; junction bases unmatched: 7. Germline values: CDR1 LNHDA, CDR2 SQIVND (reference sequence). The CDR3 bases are TGTGCCAGTAGTCCCAGAGGGACAGCCTATGGCTACACCTTC. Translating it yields CASSPRGTAYGYTF. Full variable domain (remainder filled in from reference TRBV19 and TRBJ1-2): DGGITQSPKYLFRKEGQNVTLSCEQNLNHDAMYWYRQDPGQGLRLIYYSQIVNDFQKGDIAEGYSVSREKKESFPLTVTSAQKNPTAFYLCASSPRGTAYGYTFGSGTRLTVV.

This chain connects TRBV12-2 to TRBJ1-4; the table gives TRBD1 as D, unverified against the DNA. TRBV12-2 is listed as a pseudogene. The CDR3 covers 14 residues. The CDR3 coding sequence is TGTGCAAGTCGCTTCAGGACAGGGTATGAAAAACTGTTTTTT. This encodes CASRFRTGYEKLFF.

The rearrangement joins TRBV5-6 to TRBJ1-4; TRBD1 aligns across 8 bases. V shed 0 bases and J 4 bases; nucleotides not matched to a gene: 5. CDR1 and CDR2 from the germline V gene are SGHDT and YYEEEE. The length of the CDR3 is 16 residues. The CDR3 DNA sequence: TGTGCCAGCAGCTTGGACCAGGGGGCGAGTAATGAAAAACTGTTTTTT. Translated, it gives CASSLDQGASNEKLFF.

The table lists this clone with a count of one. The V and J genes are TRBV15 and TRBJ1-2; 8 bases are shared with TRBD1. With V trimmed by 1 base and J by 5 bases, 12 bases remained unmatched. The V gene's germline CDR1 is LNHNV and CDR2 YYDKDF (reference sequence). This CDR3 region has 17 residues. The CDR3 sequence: CATSRGQGANPPYGYTF. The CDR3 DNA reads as TGTGCCACCAGCAGAGGGCAGGGGGCGAACCCACCTTATGGCTACACCTTC.

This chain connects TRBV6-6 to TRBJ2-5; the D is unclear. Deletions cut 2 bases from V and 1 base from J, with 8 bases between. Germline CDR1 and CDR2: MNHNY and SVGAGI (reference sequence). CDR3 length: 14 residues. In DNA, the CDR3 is TGTGCCAGCAGTTACCCCCCCGTCCAAGAGACCCAGTACTTC. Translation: CASSYPPVQETQYF.

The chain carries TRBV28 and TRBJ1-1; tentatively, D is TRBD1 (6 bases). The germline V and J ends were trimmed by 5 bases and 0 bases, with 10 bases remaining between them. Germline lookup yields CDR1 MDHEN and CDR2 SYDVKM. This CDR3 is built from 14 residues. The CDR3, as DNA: TGTGCCAGCAGTCGGGGGGCGGTGAACACTGAAGCTTTCTTT. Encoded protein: CASSRGAVNTEAFF.

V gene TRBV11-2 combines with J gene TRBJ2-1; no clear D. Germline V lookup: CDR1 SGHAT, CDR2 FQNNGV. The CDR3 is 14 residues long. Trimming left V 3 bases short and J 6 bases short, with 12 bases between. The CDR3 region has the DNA TGTGCCAGCAGCTTTAATCCGACTGTCAATGAGCAGTTCTTC. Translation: CASSFNPTVNEQFF.

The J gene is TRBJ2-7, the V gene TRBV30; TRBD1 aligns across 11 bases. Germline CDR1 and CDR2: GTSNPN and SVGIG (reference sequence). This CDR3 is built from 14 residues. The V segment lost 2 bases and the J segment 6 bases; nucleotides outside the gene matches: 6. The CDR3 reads CAWSRDRGASEQYF. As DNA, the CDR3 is TGTGCCTGGAGTAGGGACAGGGGGGCGTCCGAGCAGTACTTC.

The CDR3 here is CAWSNRGHQETQYF. CDR3 nucleotide sequence: TGTGCCTGGAGTAACAGGGGGCACCAAGAGACCCAGTACTTC. The rearrangement uses TRBV30 and TRBJ2-5, with TRBD1 matching 9 bases. J was trimmed by 0 bases and V by 2 bases; bases with no gene match: 1. Germline V CDR1 and CDR2: GTSNPN, SVGIG (reference sequence). The CDR3 length is 14 residues.

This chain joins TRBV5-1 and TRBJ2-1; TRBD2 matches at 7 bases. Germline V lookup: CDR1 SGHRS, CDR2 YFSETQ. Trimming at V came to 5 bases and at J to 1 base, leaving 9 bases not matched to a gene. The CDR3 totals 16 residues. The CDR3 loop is CASSWDYRGSYNEQFF. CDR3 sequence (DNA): TGCGCCAGCAGTTGGGACTACCGGGGATCCTACAATGAGCAGTTCTTC.